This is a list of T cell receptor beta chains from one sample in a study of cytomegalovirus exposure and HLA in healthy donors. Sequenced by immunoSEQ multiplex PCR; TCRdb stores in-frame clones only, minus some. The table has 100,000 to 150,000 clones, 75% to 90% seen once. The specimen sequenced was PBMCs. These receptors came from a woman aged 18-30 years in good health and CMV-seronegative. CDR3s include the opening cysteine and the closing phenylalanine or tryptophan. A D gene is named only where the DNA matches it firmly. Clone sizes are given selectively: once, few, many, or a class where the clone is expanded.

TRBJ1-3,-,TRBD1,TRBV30,TGTGCCCGCGGCGGGGGGGACAGCTCTGGAAACACCATATATTTT,CARGGGDSSGNTIYF
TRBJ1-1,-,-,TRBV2,TGTGCCAGCAGTCAAGGGACACACACTGAAGCTTTCTTT,CASSQGTHTEAFF
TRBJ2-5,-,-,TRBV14,TGTGCCAGCAGCCTCGGACAGCTCCAAGAGACCCAGTACTTC,CASSLGQLQETQYF
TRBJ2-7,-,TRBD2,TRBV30,TGTGCCTGGGGAAGAGCGGGAGCGCCTTCCTACGAGCAGTACTTC,CAWGRAGAPSYEQYF
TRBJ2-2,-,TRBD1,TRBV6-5,TGTGCCAGCACTTACAGGGGAACCGGGGAGCTGTTTTTT,CASTYRGTGELFF
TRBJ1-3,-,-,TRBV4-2,TGTGCCAGCAGCCAAAATAGTGTTGGAAACACCATATATTTT,CASSQNSVGNTIYF
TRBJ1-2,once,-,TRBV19,TGTGCCAGTAGTATATCCGGGAACTATGGCTACACCTTC,CASSISGNYGYTF
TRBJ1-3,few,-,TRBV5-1,TGCGCCAGTAGTCTATGGGACTCAAAACGCCTCTCTGGAAACACCATATATTTT,CASSLWDSKRLSGNTIYF
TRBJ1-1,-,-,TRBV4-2,TGTGCCAGCAGCCAAGATCCGGGCAAGGAGGTTGCTTTCTTT,CASSQDPGKEVAFF
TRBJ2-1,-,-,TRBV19,TGTGCCAGTAGCCAACTAGTATCCAATGAGCAGTTCTTC,CASSQLVSNEQFF
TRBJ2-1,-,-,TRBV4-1,TGCGCCAGCAGCCACCCCGCAGGGTTCAATGAGCAGTTCTTC,CASSHPAGFNEQFF
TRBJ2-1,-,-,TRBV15,TGTGCCACCAGCAGATTCGGGCTAACGGACCTCGGGAGACAAACGTACAATGAGCAGTTCTTC,CATSRFGLTDLGRQTYNEQFF
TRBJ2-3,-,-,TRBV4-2,TGTGCCAGCAGCCAGAGGGGGAGACTAGCTACCCCGTTGCGTACGCAGTATTTT,CASSQRGRLATPLRTQYF
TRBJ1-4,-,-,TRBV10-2,TGCGCCAGCAGGAACGGGGCAACTAATGAAAAACTGTTTTTT,CASRNGATNEKLFF
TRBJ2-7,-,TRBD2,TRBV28,TGTGCCAGCAGTTTAGGGGGGAGGGTGAGCGACGAGCAGTACTTC,CASSLGGRVSDEQYF
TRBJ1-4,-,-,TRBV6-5,TGTGCCAGCAGTACACAGGGTGTGGTCGATGAAAAACTGTTTTTT,CASSTQGVVDEKLFF
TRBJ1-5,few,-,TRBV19,TGTGCCAGTAGGATACAGGGAAGCAATCAGCCCCAGCATTTT,CASRIQGSNQPQHF
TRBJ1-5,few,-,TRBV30,TGTGCCTGGAGTCCGGGGGGCCCAAATCAGCCCCAGCATTTT,CAWSPGGPNQPQHF
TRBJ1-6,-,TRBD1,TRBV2,TGTGCCAGCGAGAGACAGGGGACAGATTCACCCCTCCACTTT,CASERQGTDSPLHF
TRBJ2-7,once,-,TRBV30,TGTGCCTGGATGGGAGTTGCCCACGAGCAGTACTTC,CAWMGVAHEQYF
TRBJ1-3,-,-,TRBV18,TGTGCCAGCTCACCGGCAGGGGACGGAAACACCATATATTTT,CASSPAGDGNTIYF
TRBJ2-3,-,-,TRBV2,TGTGCCAGCAGTGTAGGGGACACCGACACAGATACGCAGTATTTT,CASSVGDTDTDTQYF
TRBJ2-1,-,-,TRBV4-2,TGTGCCAGCAGCCAAGATGACGTTCGTCCGCTAGAATATAATGAGCAGTTCTTC,CASSQDDVRPLEYNEQFF
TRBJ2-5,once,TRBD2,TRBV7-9,TGTGCCAGCAGCTTTGCGGGGGTAGAGACCCAGTACTTC,CASSFAGVETQYF
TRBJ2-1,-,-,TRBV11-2,TGTGCCAGCAGCAAGTACAGCCTTGCAGAAGATGAGCAGTTCTTC,CASSKYSLAEDEQFF
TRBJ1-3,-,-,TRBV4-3,TGCGCCAGCAGCGAGGAGTCAGGGGCCGGAAACACCATATATTTT,CASSEESGAGNTIYF
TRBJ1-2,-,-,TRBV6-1,TGTGCCAGCAGTGAATTGGGCAGGGGTACCTATGGCTACACCTTC,CASSELGRGTYGYTF
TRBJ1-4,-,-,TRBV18,TGTGCCAGCTCACCCGAAACCACGCGGGAGTTGGAGGGTGAAAAACTGTTTTTT,CASSPETTRELEGEKLFF
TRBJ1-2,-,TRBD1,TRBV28,TGTGCCAGCAGCCAAACCCAGGGGGCGCATGGCTACACCTTC,CASSQTQGAHGYTF
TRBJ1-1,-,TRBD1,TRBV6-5,TGTGCCAGCAGGGGGGGACAGTACCACACTGAAGCTTTCTTT,CASRGGQYHTEAFF
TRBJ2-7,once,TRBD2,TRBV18,TGTGCCAGCTCACACGGACTAGCGGGTTACGAGCAGTACTTC,CASSHGLAGYEQYF
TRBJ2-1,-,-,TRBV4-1,TGCGCCAGCAGCCAAGATCTGTTCATCTTTGGGGGCCCCAACTACAATGAGCAGTTCTTC,CASSQDLFIFGGPNYNEQFF
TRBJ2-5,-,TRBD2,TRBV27,TGTGCCAGCAGTCCCTCTAGAGCGGGAGTTGCGACCCAGTACTTC,CASSPSRAGVATQYF
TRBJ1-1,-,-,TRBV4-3,TGCGCCAGCAGCCCCTCGGACAGACTTAACACTGAAGCTTTCTTT,CASSPSDRLNTEAFF
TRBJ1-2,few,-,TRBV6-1,TGTGCCAGCAGTGAAAATATCCAGGATTATGGCTACACCTTC,CASSENIQDYGYTF
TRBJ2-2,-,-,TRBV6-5,TGTGCCAGCAGTCGGGGTTCGGAGAACACCGGGGAGCTGTTTTTT,CASSRGSENTGELFF
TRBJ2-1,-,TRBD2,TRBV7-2,TGTGCCAGCAGTCGTACACCTAGCGGGGGGAACAATGAGCAGTTCTTC,CASSRTPSGGNNEQFF
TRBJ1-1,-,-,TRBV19,TGTGCCAGTAGTGTTCCCGTGAACACTGAAGCTTTCTTT,CASSVPVNTEAFF
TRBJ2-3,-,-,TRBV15,TGTGCCACCAGCACGGGACAACACACAGATACGCAGTATTTT,CATSTGQHTDTQYF
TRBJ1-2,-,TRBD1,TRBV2,TGTGCCAGCAGTGAGGACAGGGGGCATTGGGGCTACACCTTC,CASSEDRGHWGYTF
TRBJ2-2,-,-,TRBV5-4,TGTGCCAGCAGCCACCAGGGGAACACCGGGGAGCTGTTTTTT,CASSHQGNTGELFF
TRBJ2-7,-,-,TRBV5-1,TGCGCCAGCAGCTTGGCCCTTACTCGGGAGTTCGACGAGCAGTACTTC,CASSLALTREFDEQYF
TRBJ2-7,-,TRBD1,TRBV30,TGTGCCTGGAAGGACAGGGTTACAGACCGTTACGAGCAGTACTTC,CAWKDRVTDRYEQYF
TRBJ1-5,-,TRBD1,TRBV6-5,TGTGCCAGCAGTTACGGAGGGGGCGGACAGCCCCAGCATTTT,CASSYGGGGQPQHF
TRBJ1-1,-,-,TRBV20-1,TGCAGTGCCAATGACAGGCCCGGAGCTTTCTTT,CSANDRPGAFF
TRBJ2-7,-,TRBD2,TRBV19,TGTGCCAGTAGTAAGGTAGCGGGATACGAGCAGTACTTC,CASSKVAGYEQYF
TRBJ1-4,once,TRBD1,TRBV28,TGTGCCAGCAGTCCTAACCAGGGGGTAAGGACTAATGAAAAACTGTTTTTT,CASSPNQGVRTNEKLFF
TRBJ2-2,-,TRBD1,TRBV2,TGTGCCAGCAGGGACAGGGAGAACACCGGGGAGCTGTTTTTT,CASRDRENTGELFF
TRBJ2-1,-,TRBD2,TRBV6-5,TGTGCCAGCAGTTATAAAGCGGGAGCGGATTACAATGAGCAGTTCTTC,CASSYKAGADYNEQFF
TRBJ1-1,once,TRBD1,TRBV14,TGTGCCAGCAGCCAAGGCACAGGGGGGGGTACTGAAGCTTTCTTT,CASSQGTGGGTEAFF